This is a list of T cell receptor beta chains from one sample in a study of blood T cell repertoires in COVID-19. Only in-frame clones appear in the TCRdb table, and some are missing; sequencing was by immunoSEQ multiplex PCR. Here the sample spans roughly 140,000 clones, about 88% being singletons. Sequenced input: peripheral blood. The receptors were sampled from a human donor in a cohort sampled during active COVID-19. The CDR3 runs from the conserved cysteine through the conserved F or W. A D gene is named only where the DNA matches it firmly.

d_gene: TRBD2; v_gene: TRBV7-2; j_gene: TRBJ2-1; CDR3aa: CASSLHLAGVSYNEQFF
d_gene: NA; v_gene: TRBV5-1; j_gene: TRBJ2-3; CDR3aa: CASSSHSGDTQYF
d_gene: TRBD2; v_gene: TRBV11-3; j_gene: TRBJ2-1; CDR3aa: CASSLVNLAGGYNEQFF
d_gene: TRBD1; v_gene: TRBV9; j_gene: TRBJ2-7; CDR3aa: CASSNYSRTGYEQYF
d_gene: TRBD2; v_gene: TRBV4-2; j_gene: TRBJ2-1; CDR3aa: CASSQAGGTYNEQFF
d_gene: TRBD2; v_gene: TRBV28; j_gene: TRBJ2-7; CDR3aa: CASSPPSGSLYEQYF
d_gene: NA; v_gene: TRBV7-2; j_gene: TRBJ2-3; CDR3aa: CASSLSVTDTQYF
d_gene: TRBD1; v_gene: TRBV2; j_gene: TRBJ2-7; CDR3aa: CASWDSITNEQYF
d_gene: TRBD1; v_gene: TRBV6-2/TRBV6-3; j_gene: TRBJ1-4; CDR3aa: CASSYQRTGRKLFF
d_gene: TRBD2; v_gene: TRBV28; j_gene: TRBJ2-1; CDR3aa: CASSRELAASYNEQFF
d_gene: TRBD2; v_gene: TRBV27; j_gene: TRBJ2-3; CDR3aa: CASSFHPSSSGSTDTQYF
d_gene: TRBD1; v_gene: TRBV3-1/TRBV3-2; j_gene: TRBJ2-1; CDR3aa: CASSQVSGGAYNEQFF
d_gene: TRBD1; v_gene: TRBV19; j_gene: TRBJ1-4; CDR3aa: CASSRTGRPEWEKLFF
d_gene: NA; v_gene: TRBV12-3/TRBV12-4; j_gene: TRBJ1-6; CDR3aa: CASSLRGAITLHF
d_gene: TRBD1; v_gene: TRBV6-1; j_gene: TRBJ2-7; CDR3aa: CASSGARENRGLDEQYF
d_gene: TRBD1; v_gene: TRBV9; j_gene: TRBJ1-1; CDR3aa: CASSVVAGGDTEAFF
d_gene: NA; v_gene: TRBV7-2; j_gene: TRBJ1-5; CDR3aa: CASSKEGGGDQPQHF
d_gene: NA; v_gene: TRBV6-5; j_gene: TRBJ1-3; CDR3aa: CASSYRRVGNTIYF
d_gene: NA; v_gene: TRBV5-1; j_gene: TRBJ2-7; CDR3aa: CASSLNYYEQYF
d_gene: NA; v_gene: TRBV11-2; j_gene: TRBJ2-2; CDR3aa: CASSPDTGELFF
d_gene: TRBD1; v_gene: TRBV9; j_gene: TRBJ1-1; CDR3aa: CASSVEPDRANTEAFF
d_gene: TRBD2; v_gene: TRBV4-3; j_gene: TRBJ2-1; CDR3aa: CASKLTGAGGHYNEQFF
d_gene: NA; v_gene: TRBV14; j_gene: TRBJ1-3; CDR3aa: CASSQDYTVFSGNTIYF
d_gene: TRBD1; v_gene: TRBV7-3; j_gene: TRBJ2-1; CDR3aa: CASSLGGQGALGEQFF
d_gene: TRBD1; v_gene: TRBV19; j_gene: TRBJ1-2; CDR3aa: CASSTRQGPSYGYTF
d_gene: NA; v_gene: TRBV6-2/TRBV6-3; j_gene: TRBJ1-6; CDR3aa: CASSLTGPGYNSPLHF
d_gene: TRBD1; v_gene: TRBV9; j_gene: TRBJ2-7; CDR3aa: CASSARDRTYEQYF
d_gene: TRBD1; v_gene: TRBV4-1; j_gene: TRBJ1-1; CDR3aa: CASSQVGTGGRVSTEAFF
d_gene: NA; v_gene: TRBV11-1; j_gene: TRBJ2-3; CDR3aa: CASSLGPGDTQYF
d_gene: TRBD2; v_gene: TRBV28; j_gene: TRBJ2-1; CDR3aa: CASSLAGGDHNEQFF
d_gene: TRBD2; v_gene: TRBV5-1; j_gene: TRBJ2-5; CDR3aa: CASRRSGGFQETQYF
d_gene: TRBD1; v_gene: TRBV7-3; j_gene: TRBJ1-1; CDR3aa: CASSWTGSAEAFF
d_gene: NA; v_gene: TRBV18; j_gene: TRBJ1-3; CDR3aa: CASSREGATPFSGNTIYF
d_gene: TRBD2; v_gene: TRBV11-3; j_gene: TRBJ2-1; CDR3aa: CASSRGLAGGRNEQFF
d_gene: TRBD2; v_gene: TRBV7-3; j_gene: TRBJ2-3; CDR3aa: CASSPLARGGRADTQYF
d_gene: TRBD2; v_gene: TRBV5-6; j_gene: TRBJ2-3; CDR3aa: CASTLTTSGEYTDTQYF
d_gene: TRBD1; v_gene: TRBV12-3/TRBV12-4; j_gene: TRBJ2-7; CDR3aa: CASSLGQGLTQYF
d_gene: NA; v_gene: TRBV7-3; j_gene: TRBJ2-3; CDR3aa: CASSLGLGAGDTQYF
d_gene: TRBD2; v_gene: TRBV6-1; j_gene: TRBJ2-7; CDR3aa: CASSERPSGGVYEQYF
d_gene: NA; v_gene: TRBV6-1; j_gene: TRBJ2-3; CDR3aa: CASSETSPDTQYF
d_gene: NA; v_gene: TRBV7-5; j_gene: TRBJ1-6; CDR3aa: CARSPTHSPDSPLHF
d_gene: TRBD1; v_gene: TRBV11-3; j_gene: TRBJ2-2; CDR3aa: CASSQQGLDTGELFF
d_gene: TRBD1; v_gene: TRBV10-3; j_gene: TRBJ2-7; CDR3aa: CAISDPSGTGKAYEQYF
d_gene: TRBD1; v_gene: TRBV18; j_gene: TRBJ2-5; CDR3aa: CASSPGRGQPTLETQYF
d_gene: NA; v_gene: TRBV4-2; j_gene: TRBJ1-4; CDR3aa: CASTPASRSTNEKLFF
d_gene: TRBD2; v_gene: TRBV20-1; j_gene: TRBJ2-5; CDR3aa: CSASGVAGGQETQYF
d_gene: TRBD1; v_gene: TRBV19; j_gene: TRBJ1-1; CDR3aa: CASSTKTTLQGTEAFF
d_gene: TRBD1; v_gene: TRBV10-3; j_gene: TRBJ2-1; CDR3aa: CAISSGQGNNEQFF
d_gene: NA; v_gene: TRBV7-2; j_gene: TRBJ1-6; CDR3aa: CASRSDSYNSPLHF
d_gene: TRBD1; v_gene: TRBV24-1; j_gene: TRBJ1-2; CDR3aa: CATSDPWDRNYGYTF
d_gene: NA; v_gene: TRBV29-1; j_gene: TRBJ2-2; CDR3aa: CSVEVGQGGELFF
d_gene: NA; v_gene: TRBV15; j_gene: TRBJ2-1; CDR3aa: CATTMMGGAQGEQFF
d_gene: NA; v_gene: TRBV28; j_gene: TRBJ2-7; CDR3aa: CASSLQGFDEQYF